A single sample gave rise to the 25 T cell receptor beta chains below, sequenced in a study of blood T cell repertoires in COVID-19 (dated by TCRdb to about 2020). The library was made by the immunoSEQ multiplex PCR assay. TCRdb obtained this table from immuneACCESS and retained in-frame rearrangements with V and J assigned. These tables miss some clones; where compared with another copy, unresolved V genes account for less than half of the shortfall, and the remainder is unexplained. In all, the sample holds 250,000 to 400,000 clones, and more than 75% of those were seen once. The ten largest clonotypes hold 1% of the sample. The sample consisted of peripheral blood. The receptors stem from a man aged 45-60 years with active or convalescent COVID-19.

This sequence joins TRBV19 and TRBJ2-4; perhaps TRBD2 as D (6 bases). The CDR3 loop spans 13 amino acids. V shed 3 bases and J shed 7 bases, with 10 bases lying between them. Germline V CDR1 and CDR2: LNHDA, SQIVND (reference sequence). CDR3 sequence (DNA): TGTGCCAGTAGTATGGAGGGATCCAACATTCAGTACTTC. This sequence encodes CASSMEGSNIQYF.

The chain is built from TRBV5-1 and TRBJ2-7; the match to TRBD2 covers 9 bases. This CDR3 comprises 16 residues. Trimming removed 0 bases from V and 3 bases from J; junction bases left unmatched: 7. CDR1 and CDR2 (germline): SGHRS, YFSETQ. For the CDR3, the DNA is TGCGCCAGCAGCTTGGACCTAGCGGGGATGATCTACGAGCAGTACTTC. Translated, it gives CASSLDLAGMIYEQYF. The full variable domain, rest sourced from reference TRBV5-1 and TRBJ2-7, is KAGVTQTPRYLIKTRGQQVTLSCSPISGHRSVSWYQQTPGQGLQFLFEYFSETQRNKGNFPGRFSGRQFSNSRSEMNVSTLELGDSALYLCASSLDLAGMIYEQYFGPGTRLTVT.

The V and J genes are TRBV19 and TRBJ2-2, with 15 bases that match TRBD2. This CDR3 is built from 17 residues. Germline-derived CDR1 and CDR2 are LNHDA and SQIVND (reference sequence). Germline trimming cut 7 bases from V and 6 bases from J; bases unmatched to any gene: 9. The CDR3 sequence: CASTGLAGGHWAGELFF. In DNA, the CDR3 is TGTGCCAGTACCGGACTAGCGGGAGGGCATTGGGCCGGGGAGCTGTTTTTT. The full variable domain, rest sourced from reference TRBV19 and TRBJ2-2, is DGGITQSPKYLFRKEGQNVTLSCEQNLNHDAMYWYRQDPGQGLRLIYYSQIVNDFQKGDIAEGYSVSREKKESFPLTVTSAQKNPTAFYLCASTGLAGGHWAGELFFGEGSRLTVL.

This clone was seen a handful of times. DNA for the CDR3: TGCGCCAGCAGCGCCCCTGAGCGGGGAGATGAAAAACTGTTTTTT. Amino acids: CASSAPERGDEKLFF. The chain combines TRBV5-1 with TRBJ1-4; D uncertain. V was shortened by 4 bases and J by 6 bases, with 16 bases between the two germline ends. CDR1 SGHRS and CDR2 YFSETQ come from the germline V gene. The CDR3 runs to 15 residues.

The chain couples TRBV6-2 or TRBV6-3 to TRBJ2-3; D is possibly TRBD2 (5 bases). V lost 0 bases, J lost 2 bases, and 12 bases lay in between. CDR3 size: 16 residues. Germline V CDR1 and CDR2: MNHEY, SVGEGT. DNA for the CDR3: TGTGCCAGCAGTTACTCAGCGGAATCGATCACAGATACGCAGTATTTT. Translation: CASSYSAESITDTQYF.

The V gene is TRBV14, the J gene TRBJ2-5; the match to TRBD2 covers 11 bases. This CDR3 is built from 14 residues. Looked up from germline, CDR1 is SGHDN and CDR2 is FVKESK. V gave up 3 bases and J gave up 4 bases; unmatched junction bases: 1. This CDR3 reads CASSQTSGVETQYF. DNA of the CDR3: TGTGCCAGCAGCCAGACTAGCGGGGTAGAGACCCAGTACTTC.

The chain couples TRBV6-5 to TRBJ1-6, with 9 bases aligning to TRBD1. Germline V gives CDR1 MNHEY, CDR2 SVGAGI. The J segment lost 7 bases and the V segment lost 6 bases, leaving 7 bases of the junction unmatched. The CDR3 consists of 15 residues. The CDR3 nucleotides are TGTGCCAGCAGGGCACAGGGGGCGAACAATTCACCCCTCCACTTT. Protein sequence: CASRAQGANNSPLHF.

The chain combines TRBV25-1 with TRBJ2-7; the match to TRBD2 covers 8 bases. Per germline, CDR1 MGHDK and CDR2 SYGVNS. With V trimmed by 6 bases and J by 3 bases, 13 bases remained unmatched. The CDR3 sequence is 16 residues long. The CDR3 coding sequence is TGTGCCAGCAGATCCTTTTACGGACTAGCTCTCTACGAGCAGTACTTC. Protein product: CASRSFYGLALYEQYF.

V gene TRBV28 combines with J gene TRBJ1-3, with TRBD1 identical over 7 bases. The CDR3 consists of 15 residues. With 2 bases clipped from V and 10 bases from J, the junction kept 11 bases outside the gene matches. Germline-derived CDR1 and CDR2 are MDHEN and SYDVKM. The CDR3 DNA sequence: TGTGCCAGCAGTTTACAGCCGGACAGGCTCATGACCATATATTTT. Amino acids: CASSLQPDRLMTIYF.

This clone was observed a single time. The genes are TRBV27 and TRBJ1-4; a weak D match, TRBD1 (6 bases). The germline V gene encodes CDR1 MNHEY and CDR2 SMNVEV (reference sequence). The CDR3 loop spans 15 amino acids. V lost 4 bases, J lost 7 bases, and 16 bases lay in between. The CDR3 DNA is TGTGCCAGCAGTTCCTGGGGCAGGGGTAGTGAAAAACTGTTTTTT. Its translation is CASSSWGRGSEKLFF.

The chain carries TRBV19 and TRBJ1-5, with D perhaps matching TRBD1 (5 bases). The CDR3 length is 13 residues. CDR1 is LNHDA and CDR2 is SQIVND in the germline V gene (reference sequence). Trimming stripped 4 bases from V and 7 bases from J, with 11 bases between. The DNA for the CDR3 is TGTGCCAGTAGTAGCAGGGTAGTCCAGCCCCAGCATTTT. It encodes CASSSRVVQPQHF.

This chain links TRBV6-5 with TRBJ1-3; D gene uncertain. The CDR3 contains 11 residues. CDR1 is MNHEY, CDR2 SVGAGI, per germline. Trimming pared 8 bases from V and 3 bases from J, leaving 5 bases between. CDR3 nucleotides: TGTGCCAGCCGAGGTGGAAACACCATATATTTT. This sequence encodes CASRGGNTIYF.

This clone was counted only a few times. This chain joins TRBV19 and TRBJ2-2; D remains unclear. Germline CDR1 and CDR2: LNHDA and SQIVND (reference sequence). The V gene lost 3 bases and the J gene lost 9 bases, with 5 bases spanning the gap. The CDR3 loop spans 11 amino acids. The CDR3 DNA follows: TGTGCCAGTAGTATTAAAAGGGAGCTGTTTTTT. Its translation is CASSIKRELFF. Looking up the rest from reference TRBV19 and TRBJ2-2 gives the full variable domain: DGGITQSPKYLFRKEGQNVTLSCEQNLNHDAMYWYRQDPGQGLRLIYYSQIVNDFQKGDIAEGYSVSREKKESFPLTVTSAQKNPTAFYLCASSIKRELFFGEGSRLTVL.

This chain connects TRBV24-1 to TRBJ1-2; unclear D gene. The CDR3 loop spans 12 amino acids. Per germline, CDR1 KGHDR and CDR2 SFDVKD. V lost 10 bases to trimming and J lost 3 bases, with 11 bases between them. CDR3 region: CATGGHDYGYTF. CDR3 coding DNA: TGTGCCACAGGAGGGCATGACTATGGCTACACCTTC.

J is TRBJ2-5 and V is TRBV3-1 (or the pseudogene TRBV3-2); D is unresolved. The V end lost 0 bases, the J end lost 7 bases, and 15 bases lay between the germline ends. From germline, CDR1 is LGHDT and CDR2 YNNKEL (reference sequence). The CDR3 consists of 15 residues. CDR3 amino acids: CASSQDWYSPSTQYF. The CDR3 DNA follows: TGTGCCAGCAGCCAAGATTGGTACAGCCCATCGACCCAGTACTTC.

With regard to this clone: The same CDR3 can be traced to other DNA sequences in this sample. The rearrangement links TRBV12-3 or TRBV12-4 to TRBJ1-4, with D maybe TRBD1 (6 bases). The CDR3 is 12 amino acids. Trimming cost V 2 bases and J 8 bases, with 6 bases left between them. CDR3 region: CASSLQGEKLFF. The CDR3 DNA sequence: TGTGCCAGCAGTTTACAGGGGGAAAAACTGTTTTTT.

The genes are TRBV13 and TRBJ2-1, with D unclear. V shed 0 bases and J shed 6 bases, with 9 bases lying between them. Germline V gives CDR1 PRHDT, CDR2 FYEKMQ (reference sequence). This CDR3 has 14 amino acids. Here the CDR3 DNA reads TGTGCCAGCAGCTTAGGGGCCCTTCTCAATGAGCAGTTCTTC. Translation gives CASSLGALLNEQFF.

The V gene is TRBV4-1, the J gene TRBJ2-1; D is ambiguous. This CDR3 is 17 amino acids long. V lost 0 bases and J lost 0, with 12 bases in between. The germline gives CDR1 MGHRA, CDR2 YSYEKL. The CDR3 loop reads CASSQEGGSSSYNEQFF. In DNA form, the CDR3 reads TGCGCCAGCAGCCAAGAGGGTGGATCTAGCTCCTACAATGAGCAGTTCTTC.

CDR3 bases: TGTGCCAGCAGTGTCCCCGGCCGACACCTCTATGGCTACACCTTC. Translated, it gives CASSVPGRHLYGYTF. The chain uses TRBV7-9 and TRBJ1-2; D not certain. Germline V gene sequence: CDR1 SEHNR, CDR2 FQNEAQ (reference sequence). The ends were cut back, 6 bases at V and 4 bases at J, with 18 bases in the middle. The CDR3 has 15 amino acids. The whole variable domain, filled in from reference TRBV7-9 and TRBJ1-2, reads DTGVSQNPRHKITKRGQNVTFRCDPISEHNRLYWYRQTLGQGPEFLTYFQNEAQLEKSRLLSDRFSAERPKGSFSTLEIQRTEQGDSAMYLCASSVPGRHLYGYTFGSGTRLTVV.

The chain employs TRBV11-2 and TRBJ2-2; 7 bases agree with TRBD1. CDR1 is SGHAT and CDR2 is FQNNGV in the germline V gene. The V gene end was trimmed by 3 bases and the J gene end by 4 bases; junction bases not matched to a gene: 5. The CDR3 runs to 15 residues. DNA for the CDR3: TGTGCCAGCAGCTTGGGACAGACGATCACCGGGGAGCTGTTTTTT. Translated: CASSLGQTITGELFF.

V gene TRBV5-1 combines with J gene TRBJ2-1; D possibly corresponds to TRBD2 (5 bases). Germline CDR1 SGHRS, CDR2 YFSETQ. The germline V and J ends were trimmed by 4 bases and 3 bases, with 8 bases remaining between them. CDR3 size: 13 residues. The DNA for the CDR3 is TGCGCCAGCAGCCGTACTAGCTACAATGAGCAGTTCTTC. Encoded protein: CASSRTSYNEQFF.

In this sample, this clone turned up a few times. This CDR3 reads CASSQGSTGELFF. The CDR3 region has the DNA TGTGCCAGCAGCCAGGGAAGCACCGGGGAGCTGTTTTTT. The chain links TRBV7-3 to TRBJ2-2; D might be TRBD1 (5 bases). V was clipped by 5 bases and J by 4 bases, with 8 bases between them. This CDR3 has 13 residues. Per germline, CDR1 SGHTA and CDR2 FQGTGA.

This clone was detected once. The genes are TRBV5-1 and TRBJ2-6, with D possibly TRBD1 on 6 matching bases. The CDR3 is made up of 15 amino acids. CDR1 is SGHRS, CDR2 YFSETQ, per germline. Trimming took off 7 bases at V and 1 base at J, with 12 bases between the two ends. For the CDR3, the DNA is TGCGCCAGCTTACCAGGGGCTTCTGGGGCCAACGTCCTGACTTTC. Translating gives CASLPGASGANVLTF.

The chain links TRBV27 to TRBJ2-5; possibly TRBD1 for D (5 bases). Germline CDR1 and CDR2: MNHEY and SMNVEV (reference sequence). CDR3 size: 13 residues. Trimming took off 5 bases at V and 4 bases at J, with 11 bases between the two ends. CDR3 amino acids: CASSLRDGETQYF. The DNA for the CDR3 is TGTGCCAGCAGTCTCAGGGATGGAGAGACCCAGTACTTC.

This chain connects TRBV5-1 to TRBJ2-5, with 7 positions matching TRBD2. J was trimmed by 3 bases and V by 5 bases; bases with no gene match: 7. Germline values: CDR1 SGHRS, CDR2 YFSETQ. This CDR3 contains 14 residues. CDR3 sequence reads: CASSRTSTKETQYF. CDR3 DNA sequence: TGCGCCAGCAGTCGGACTAGTACGAAAGAGACCCAGTACTTC. The entire variable domain, with the rest obtained from reference TRBV5-1 and TRBJ2-5, is as follows: KAGVTQTPRYLIKTRGQQVTLSCSPISGHRSVSWYQQTPGQGLQFLFEYFSETQRNKGNFPGRFSGRQFSNSRSEMNVSTLELGDSALYLCASSRTSTKETQYFGPGTRLLVL.